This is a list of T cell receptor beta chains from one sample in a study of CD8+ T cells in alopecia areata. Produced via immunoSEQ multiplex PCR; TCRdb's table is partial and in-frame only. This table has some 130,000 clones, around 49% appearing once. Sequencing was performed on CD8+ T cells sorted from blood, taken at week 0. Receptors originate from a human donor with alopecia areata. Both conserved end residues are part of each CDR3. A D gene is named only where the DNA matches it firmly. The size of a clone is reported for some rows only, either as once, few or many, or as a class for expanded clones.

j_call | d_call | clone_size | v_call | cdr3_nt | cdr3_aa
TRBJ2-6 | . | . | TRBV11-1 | TGTGCCAGCAGTCCAACGGAAGGGGCTGGGGCCAACGTCCTGACTTTC | CASSPTEGAGANVLTF
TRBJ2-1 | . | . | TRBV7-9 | TGTGCCAGCAGCCCCTCGGTCAGGTTTAACAATGAGCAGTTCTTC | CASSPSVRFNNEQFF
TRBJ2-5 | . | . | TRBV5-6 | TGTGCCAGCAGCTTGGGACAGTCCCAGAGAGTGACCCAGTACTTC | CASSLGQSQRVTQYF
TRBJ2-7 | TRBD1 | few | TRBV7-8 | TGTGCCAGCAGCTTCCTAGGGACAGGTTACGAGCAGTACTTC | CASSFLGTGYEQYF
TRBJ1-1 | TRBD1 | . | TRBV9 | TGTGCCAGCAGCGAGGAAGTATGGACAGGGGGCTCTGAAGCTTTCTTT | CASSEEVWTGGSEAFF
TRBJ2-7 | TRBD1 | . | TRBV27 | TGTGCCAGCAGTTTAGCCCCCGGGACAGGGTTTCTTGAGCAGTACTTC | CASSLAPGTGFLEQYF
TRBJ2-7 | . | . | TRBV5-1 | TGCGCCAGCAGCTTGCGTCAGGGGCCAACCTACGAGCAGTACTTC | CASSLRQGPTYEQYF
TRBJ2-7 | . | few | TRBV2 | TGTGCCAGCAGTACCCAGGACCCAGGCTCCTACGAGCAGTACTTC | CASSTQDPGSYEQYF
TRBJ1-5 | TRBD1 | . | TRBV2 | TGTGCCAGCAGATCAACAGGGGGCAATCAGCCCCAGCATTTT | CASRSTGGNQPQHF
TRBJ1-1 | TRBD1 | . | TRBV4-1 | TGCGCCAGCAGCCCGGGACAGGGTTACACTGAAGCTTTCTTT | CASSPGQGYTEAFF
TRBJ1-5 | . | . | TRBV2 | TGTGCCAGCAGTGCACTCAAACAGCCCCAGCATTTT | CASSALKQPQHF
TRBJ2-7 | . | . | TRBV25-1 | TGTGCCAGCAGTGATTGGACCGGCTACGAGCAGTACTTC | CASSDWTGYEQYF
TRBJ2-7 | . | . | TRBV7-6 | TGTGCCAGCAGCCCCATTGACGGTGAGCAGTACTTC | CASSPIDGEQYF
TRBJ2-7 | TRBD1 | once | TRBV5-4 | TGTGCCAGCAGCTTGGCCAAAAAGACAGGGGGCATCGGCGAGCAGTACTTC | CASSLAKKTGGIGEQYF
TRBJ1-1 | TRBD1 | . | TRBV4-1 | TGCGCCAGCAGCCAAGATCCCTTGACAGGGAAGTGGACTGAAGCTTTCTTT | CASSQDPLTGKWTEAFF
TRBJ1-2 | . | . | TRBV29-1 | TGCAGCCCGGTGGCCCTATATGGCTACACCTTC | CSPVALYGYTF
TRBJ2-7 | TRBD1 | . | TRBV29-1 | TGCAGCGGACAGGGGGGACGGGGGGAGCAGTACTTC | CSGQGGRGEQYF
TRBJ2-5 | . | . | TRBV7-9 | TGTGCCAGCAGCCCCGTGCGGAGAGAAGAGACCCAGTACTTC | CASSPVRREETQYF
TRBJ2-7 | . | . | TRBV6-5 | TGTGCCAGCAGCCCCAGGATAGCCTACGAGCAGTACTTC | CASSPRIAYEQYF
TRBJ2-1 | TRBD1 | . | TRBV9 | TGTGCCAGCAGCGTGCACAGGGGGCTCGACAATGAGCAGTTCTTC | CASSVHRGLDNEQFF
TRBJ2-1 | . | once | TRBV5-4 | TGTGCCAGCAGCCCGGGGACGGACTACAATGAGCAGTTCTTC | CASSPGTDYNEQFF
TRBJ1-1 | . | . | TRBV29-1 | TGCAGCGTCACAGGGACCCAGACTGAAGCTTTCTTT | CSVTGTQTEAFF
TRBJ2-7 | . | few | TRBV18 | TGTGCCAGCTCACCACCTAGGCTCACCTACGAGCAGTACTTC | CASSPPRLTYEQYF
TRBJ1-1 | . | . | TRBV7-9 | TGTGCCAGCAGCTTAGCAGGGGGGGCTGATGGAGCTTTCTTT | CASSLAGGADGAFF
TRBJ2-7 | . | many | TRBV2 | TGTGCCAGCAGTGGAACCGGGTACAACGAGCAGTACTTC | CASSGTGYNEQYF